The text below deals with one T cell receptor beta chain. This clonotype was seen a few times. No antigen is known for it. No qualities accompany the bases; no much larger clone lies one base away. This beta chain is an off-target read within a library intended for alpha chains, so its frequency means little. Based on the germline V gene, the CDR1 and CDR2 sequences are MNHEY and SVGEGT. Its CDR3 holds 12 amino acids, cysteine through phenylalanine. The only DNA kept is the CDR3, 36 bases in frame from the first base. V sheds 4 bases and J sheds 9 bases, leaving 10 bases between their ends. The sample originates from a study of spatial heterogeneity in lung cancer (dated by TCRdb to the late 2010s). Describing the broader study: More beta-chain than alpha-chain transcripts were consistently detected, likely reflecting higher beta-chain transcript abundance. In tumor regions, TCR transcript counts showed a strong correlation with a T cell transcriptional module score derived from matched bulk RNA-seq. In the raw uncorrected reads, each unique combination of TCR and UMI appeared more than ten times on average. In non-small cell lung cancer, the study made a quantitative comparison of TCR alpha and beta repertoires among multiple tumor regions, matched nontumor lung and blood. TCR repertoire features were related to nonsynonymous mutation counts determined by whole-exome sequencing of tumor tissue. Both alpha and beta chains were TCR-sequenced in samples taken at surgery, namely 220 tumor regions, around 64 matched nontumor lung samples and 50 to 60 PBMC samples. What the research found in general, with its limitations: Counts of ubiquitous and regional expanded TCRs correlated with counts of ubiquitous and regional nonsynonymous mutations, respectively. TCR-seq coverage of tumor T cells was estimated at only approximately 7% for alpha chains and 13% for beta chains. The tumor nonsynonymous mutation count correlated with the number of expanded intratumoral alpha and beta TCRs. Additional single-cell paired TCR alpha and beta sequencing was considered necessary to confirm, at a functional level, the hypothesis that regional TCRs recognize regional mutations.

Library generation was performed with 5' RACE. Reads for this sample came from a NextSeq 500. The TCR library protocol attached a unique molecular identifier to each TCR cDNA molecule to allow correction of PCR and sequencing errors. Under the source paper's analysis protocol: TCR identification, UMI-based error correction and CDR3 extraction were all carried out with Decombinator tools. TCRs above a frequency of 2 per 1,000, corresponding to the top 1% of the tumor frequency distribution, were defined as expanded. Expanded tumor TCRs were classed as regional if statistically deemed absent (corrected P<0.05) from at least one tumor region, otherwise ubiquitous. Each repertoire was subsampled 100 times to 5,000 TCRs, after which Renyi diversity was computed with the R vegan package. CDR3 similarity networks were built from amino acid triplet string-kernel similarity, with CDR3s being connected when pairwise similarity was above 0.82. The raw public data were reprocessed by TCRdb itself: fastp quality trimming at Q25, MiXCR clonotype calling, in-frame beta chains only. Merged by CDR3 protein, the rows form single entries marked with the most common genes and DNA. TCRdb, not the authors, supplied the V and J calls. In all, the sample holds about 17,000 distinct CDR3 sequences, and about 6.3% of those were seen once. The ten most abundant clones make up approximately 6.2% of the sample.

The sample's time point label is to be understood as: sample taken at primary tumor resection. The donors were approximately 70 patients from the lung TRACERx cohort who had early-stage, untreated non-small cell lung cancer. Without any cell sorting, TCR sequencing was performed on whole RNA extracted either from tumor and nontumor lung tissue or from cryopreserved PBMC samples. A patient was chosen for TCR sequencing only when enough RNA was available from at least two tumor regions. A lung pathologist reviewed the tumor and adjacent nontumor lung specimens before the specimens were selected. The chain uses TRBV6-2 or TRBV6-3 and TRBJ2-1; a tentative D match to TRBD2 spans 6 bases. The TCR comes from a male donor with early-stage non-small cell lung cancer. Sequencing used lung tumor tissue, obtained at surgery. The CDR3 in this case is CASSWDWGEQFF. The bases read TGTGCCAGCAGTTGGGACTGGGGTGAGCAGTTCTTC.